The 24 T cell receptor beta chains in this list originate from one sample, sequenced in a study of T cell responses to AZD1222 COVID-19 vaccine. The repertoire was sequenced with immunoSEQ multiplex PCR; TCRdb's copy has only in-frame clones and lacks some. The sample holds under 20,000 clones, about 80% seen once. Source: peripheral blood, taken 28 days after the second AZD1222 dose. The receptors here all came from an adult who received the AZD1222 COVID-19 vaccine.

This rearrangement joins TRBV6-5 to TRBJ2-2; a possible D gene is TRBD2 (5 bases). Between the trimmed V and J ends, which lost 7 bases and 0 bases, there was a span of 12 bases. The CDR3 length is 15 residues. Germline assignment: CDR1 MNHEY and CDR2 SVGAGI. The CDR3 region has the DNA TGTGCCAGCACTGGACTCGTCGCGAACACCGGGGAGCTGTTTTTT. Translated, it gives CASTGLVANTGELFF.

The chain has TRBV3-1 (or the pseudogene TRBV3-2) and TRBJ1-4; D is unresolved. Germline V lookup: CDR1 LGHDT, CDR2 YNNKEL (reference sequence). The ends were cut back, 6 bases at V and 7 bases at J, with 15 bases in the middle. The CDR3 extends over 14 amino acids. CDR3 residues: CASRYSAWGEKLFF. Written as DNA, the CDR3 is TGTGCCAGCAGATACTCGGCTTGGGGTGAAAAACTGTTTTTT.

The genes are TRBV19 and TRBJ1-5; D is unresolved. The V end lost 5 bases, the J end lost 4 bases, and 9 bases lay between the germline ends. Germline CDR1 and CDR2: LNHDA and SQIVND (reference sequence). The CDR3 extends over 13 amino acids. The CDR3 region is CASSPGGNQPQHF. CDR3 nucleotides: TGTGCCAGTAGTCCTGGAGGGAATCAGCCCCAGCATTTT.

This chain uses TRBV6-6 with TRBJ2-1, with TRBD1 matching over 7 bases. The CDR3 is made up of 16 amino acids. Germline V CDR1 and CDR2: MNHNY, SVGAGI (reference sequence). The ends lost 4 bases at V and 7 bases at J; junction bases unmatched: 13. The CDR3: CASSSTGASSGNEQFF. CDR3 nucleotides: TGTGCCAGCAGTTCTACAGGGGCTTCCTCGGGTAATGAGCAGTTCTTC.

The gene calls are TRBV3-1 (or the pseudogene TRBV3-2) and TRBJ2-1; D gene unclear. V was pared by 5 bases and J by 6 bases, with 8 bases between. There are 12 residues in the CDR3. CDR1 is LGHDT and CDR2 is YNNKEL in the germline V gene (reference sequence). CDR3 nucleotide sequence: TGTGCCAGCAGCAGGGTTTCCAATGAGCAGTTCTTC. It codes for CASSRVSNEQFF.

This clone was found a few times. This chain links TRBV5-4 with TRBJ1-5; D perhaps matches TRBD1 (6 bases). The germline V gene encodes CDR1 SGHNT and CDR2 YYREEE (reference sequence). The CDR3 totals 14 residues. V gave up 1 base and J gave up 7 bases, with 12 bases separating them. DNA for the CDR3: TGTGCCAGCAGCTTGAATGGAGGGACACAGCCCCAGCATTTT. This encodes CASSLNGGTQPQHF.

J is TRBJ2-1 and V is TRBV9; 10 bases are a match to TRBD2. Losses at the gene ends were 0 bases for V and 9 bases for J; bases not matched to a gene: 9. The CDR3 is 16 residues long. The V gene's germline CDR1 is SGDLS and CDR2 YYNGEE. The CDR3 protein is CASSVGASGGRSEQFF. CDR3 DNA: TGTGCCAGCAGCGTAGGGGCTAGCGGGGGCCGGAGTGAGCAGTTCTTC.

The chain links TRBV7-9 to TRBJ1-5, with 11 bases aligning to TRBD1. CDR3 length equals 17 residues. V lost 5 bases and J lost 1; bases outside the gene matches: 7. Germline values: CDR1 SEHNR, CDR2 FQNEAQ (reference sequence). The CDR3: CASSRGQGGGSNQPQHF. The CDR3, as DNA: TGTGCCAGCAGCAGGGGACAGGGGGGAGGAAGCAATCAGCCCCAGCATTTT.

The CDR3 region is CASSQGVIPGQYQPQHF. In DNA, the CDR3 is TGTGCCAGCAGCCAAGGGGTGATTCCGGGACAGTATCAGCCCCAGCATTTT. This chain joins TRBV3-1 (or the pseudogene TRBV3-2) and TRBJ1-5, with 7 bases aligning to TRBD1. The CDR3 has 17 amino acids. Germline CDR1 is LGHDT and CDR2 is YNNKEL (reference sequence). With 1 base clipped from V and 5 bases from J, the junction kept 11 bases outside the gene matches.

The CDR3 loop reads CASSLGSQGPTNEKLFF. CDR3 nucleotides: TGTGCCAGCAGCTTAGGGTCGCAGGGTCCAACTAATGAAAAACTGTTTTTT. The chain is built from TRBV7-9 and TRBJ1-4; TRBD1 is a possible D gene (5 bases). V was trimmed by 1 base and J by 0 bases, leaving 12 bases between them. This CDR3 comprises 17 residues. Germline CDR1 is SEHNR and CDR2 is FQNEAQ (reference sequence).

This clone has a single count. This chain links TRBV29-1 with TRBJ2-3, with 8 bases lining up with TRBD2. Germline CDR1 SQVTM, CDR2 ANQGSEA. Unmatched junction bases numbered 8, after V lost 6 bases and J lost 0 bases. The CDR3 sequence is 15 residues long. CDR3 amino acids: CSVGPGLASTDTQYF. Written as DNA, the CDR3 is TGCAGCGTAGGTCCCGGACTAGCCAGCACAGATACGCAGTATTTT.

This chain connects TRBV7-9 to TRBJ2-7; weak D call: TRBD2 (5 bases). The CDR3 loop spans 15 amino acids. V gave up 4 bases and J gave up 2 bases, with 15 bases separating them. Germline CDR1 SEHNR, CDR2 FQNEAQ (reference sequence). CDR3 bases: TGTGCCAGCAGCTCCCCCGTAACGGAGGCCTACGAGCAGTACTTC. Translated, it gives CASSSPVTEAYEQYF. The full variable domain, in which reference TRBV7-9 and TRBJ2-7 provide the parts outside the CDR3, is DTGVSQNPRHKITKRGQNVTFRCDPISEHNRLYWYRQTLGQGPEFLTYFQNEAQLEKSRLLSDRFSAERPKGSFSTLEIQRTEQGDSAMYLCASSSPVTEAYEQYFGPGTRLTVT.

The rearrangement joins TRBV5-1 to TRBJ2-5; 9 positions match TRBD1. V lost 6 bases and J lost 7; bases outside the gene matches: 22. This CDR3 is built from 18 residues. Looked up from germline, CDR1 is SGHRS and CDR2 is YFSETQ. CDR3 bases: TGCGCCAGCACCGTATTGGGACAGGGCCAACTAAACCGAGGGACCCAGTACTTC. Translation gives CASTVLGQGQLNRGTQYF.

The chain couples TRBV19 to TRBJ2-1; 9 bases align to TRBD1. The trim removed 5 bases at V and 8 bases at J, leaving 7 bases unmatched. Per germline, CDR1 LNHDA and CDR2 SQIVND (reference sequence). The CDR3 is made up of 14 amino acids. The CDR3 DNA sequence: TGTGCCAGTAGTTTAAGGACAGGGGCCGATGAGCAGTTCTTC. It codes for CASSLRTGADEQFF. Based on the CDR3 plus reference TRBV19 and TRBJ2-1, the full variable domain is DGGITQSPKYLFRKEGQNVTLSCEQNLNHDAMYWYRQDPGQGLRLIYYSQIVNDFQKGDIAEGYSVSREKKESFPLTVTSAQKNPTAFYLCASSLRTGADEQFFGPGTRLTVL.

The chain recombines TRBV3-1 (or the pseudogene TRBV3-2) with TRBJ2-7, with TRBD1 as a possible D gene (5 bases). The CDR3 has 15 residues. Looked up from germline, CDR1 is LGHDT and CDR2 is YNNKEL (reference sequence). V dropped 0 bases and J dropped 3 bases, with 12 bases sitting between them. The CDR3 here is CASSQDWTQVYEQYF. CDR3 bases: TGTGCCAGCAGCCAAGATTGGACACAAGTCTACGAGCAGTACTTC.

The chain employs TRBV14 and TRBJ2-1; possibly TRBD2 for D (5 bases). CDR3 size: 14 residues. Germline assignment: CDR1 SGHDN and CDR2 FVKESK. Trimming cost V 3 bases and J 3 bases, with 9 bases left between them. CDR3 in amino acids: CASSHLGDYNEQFF. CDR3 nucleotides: TGTGCCAGCAGCCACCTCGGGGACTACAATGAGCAGTTCTTC.

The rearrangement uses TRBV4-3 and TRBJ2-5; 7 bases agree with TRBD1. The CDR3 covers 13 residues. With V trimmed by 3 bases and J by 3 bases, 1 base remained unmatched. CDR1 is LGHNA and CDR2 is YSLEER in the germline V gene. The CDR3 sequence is CASSQGTEETQYF. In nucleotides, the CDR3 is TGCGCCAGCAGCCAGGGGACAGAAGAGACCCAGTACTTC.

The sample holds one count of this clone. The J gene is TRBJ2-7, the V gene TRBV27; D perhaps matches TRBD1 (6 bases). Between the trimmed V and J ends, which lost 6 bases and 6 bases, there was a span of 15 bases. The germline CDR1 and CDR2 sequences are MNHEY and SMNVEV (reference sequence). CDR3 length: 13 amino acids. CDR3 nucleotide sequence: TGTGCCAGCAGGCCCCTGGGGGCAGTCGAGCAGTACTTC. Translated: CASRPLGAVEQYF.

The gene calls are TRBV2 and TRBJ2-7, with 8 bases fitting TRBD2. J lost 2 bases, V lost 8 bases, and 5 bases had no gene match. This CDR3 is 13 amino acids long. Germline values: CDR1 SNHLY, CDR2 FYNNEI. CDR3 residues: CASGGTRAYEQYF. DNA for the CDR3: TGTGCCAGCGGCGGGACTAGGGCCTACGAGCAGTACTTC.

This CDR3 is CASSRDRQETQYF. The CDR3 nucleotides are TGTGCCAGCAGCCGGGACAGACAAGAGACCCAGTACTTC. The genes are TRBV5-6 and TRBJ2-5; 7 bases align to TRBD1. This CDR3 region has 13 residues. Germline V lookup: CDR1 SGHDT, CDR2 YYEEEE. With 4 bases clipped from V and 2 bases from J, the junction kept 2 bases outside the gene matches.

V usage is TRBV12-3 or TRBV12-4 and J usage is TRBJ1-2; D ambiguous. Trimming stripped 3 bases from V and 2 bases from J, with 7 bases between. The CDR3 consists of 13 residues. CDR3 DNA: TGTGCCAGCAGTTTCACAGAGAACTATGGCTACACCTTC. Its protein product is CASSFTENYGYTF.

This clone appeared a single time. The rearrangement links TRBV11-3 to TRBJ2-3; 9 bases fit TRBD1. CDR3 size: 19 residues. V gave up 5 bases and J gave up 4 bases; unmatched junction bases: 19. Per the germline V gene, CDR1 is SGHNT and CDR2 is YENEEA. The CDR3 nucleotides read TGTGCCAGCAGCGCCGGATATGGACAGGGGTATTCTTGGGCAGATACGCAGTATTTT. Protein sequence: CASSAGYGQGYSWADTQYF.

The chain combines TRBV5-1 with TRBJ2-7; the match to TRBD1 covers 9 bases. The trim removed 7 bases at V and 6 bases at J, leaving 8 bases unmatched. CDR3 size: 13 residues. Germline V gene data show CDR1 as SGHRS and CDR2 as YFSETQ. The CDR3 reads CASRTGAMGEQYF. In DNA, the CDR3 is TGCGCCAGCCGGACAGGGGCGATGGGCGAGCAGTACTTC.

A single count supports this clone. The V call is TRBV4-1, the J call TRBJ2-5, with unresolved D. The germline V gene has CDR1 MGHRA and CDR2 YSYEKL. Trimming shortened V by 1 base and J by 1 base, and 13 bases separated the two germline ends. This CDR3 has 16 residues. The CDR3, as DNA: TGCGCCAGCAGCCAAGCCTTCGGAAGGAGCCAAGAGACCCAGTACTTC. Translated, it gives CASSQAFGRSQETQYF.